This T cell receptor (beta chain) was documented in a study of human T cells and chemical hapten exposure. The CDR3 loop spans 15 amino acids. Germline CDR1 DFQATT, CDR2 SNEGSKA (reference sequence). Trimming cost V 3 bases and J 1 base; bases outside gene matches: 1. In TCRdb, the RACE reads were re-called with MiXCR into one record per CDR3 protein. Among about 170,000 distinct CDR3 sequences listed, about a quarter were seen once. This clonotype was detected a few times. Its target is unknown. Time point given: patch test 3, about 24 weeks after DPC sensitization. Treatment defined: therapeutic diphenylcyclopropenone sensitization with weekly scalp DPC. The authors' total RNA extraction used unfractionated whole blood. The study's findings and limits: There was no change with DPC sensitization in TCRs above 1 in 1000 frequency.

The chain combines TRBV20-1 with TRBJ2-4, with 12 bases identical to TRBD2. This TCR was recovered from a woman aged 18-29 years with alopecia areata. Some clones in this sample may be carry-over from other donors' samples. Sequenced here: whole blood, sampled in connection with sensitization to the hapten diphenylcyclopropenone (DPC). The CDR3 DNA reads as TGCAGTGCTAGCCTAGCGGGAGGGGCCAAAAACATTCAGTACTTC. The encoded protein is CSASLAGGAKNIQYF.